These 18 T cell receptor beta chains originate from one sample sequenced in a study of cytomegalovirus exposure and HLA in healthy donors. PCR employed 60 Vbeta and 13 Jbeta primers. The table came from immunoSEQ multiplex PCR; TCRdb's copy has only in-frame clones and leaves some out. The table includes 150,000 to 200,000 clones, 75% to 85% detected once. Sample: PBMCs. These receptors were obtained from a woman aged 45-65 years in good health and CMV-seronegative.

CDR3: CASSLGSDSNQPQHF. CDR3 DNA sequence: TGTGCCAGCAGCTTAGGGAGCGATAGCAATCAGCCCCAGCATTTT. This chain links TRBV7-2 with TRBJ1-5; D is unclear. V dropped 1 base and J dropped 0 bases, with 7 bases sitting between them. Germline lookup yields CDR1 SGHTA and CDR2 FQGNSA. The CDR3 covers 15 residues.

The V call is TRBV7-8, the J call TRBJ1-1; D perhaps matches TRBD1 (5 bases). V lost 5 bases and J 8 bases, leaving 15 bases between the germline ends. CDR3 length: 13 amino acids. Germline-derived CDR1 and CDR2 are SGHVS and FQNEAQ. The CDR3 is CASSTRQRLEAFF. In DNA, the CDR3 is TGTGCCAGCAGCACACGACAGAGATTAGAAGCTTTCTTT. Combining the CDR3 with reference TRBV7-8 and TRBJ1-1 gives the whole variable domain GAGVSQSPRYKVAKRGQDVALRCDPISGHVSLFWYQQALGQGPEFLTYFQNEAQLDKSGLPSDRFFAERPEGSVSTLKIQRTQQEDSAVYLCASSTRQRLEAFFGQGTRLTVV.

This clone showed up just a few times. The V gene is TRBV7-9, the J gene TRBJ1-4, with D perhaps matching TRBD1 (6 bases). The V gene's germline CDR1 is SEHNR and CDR2 FQNEAQ (reference sequence). V was clipped by 3 bases and J by 7 bases, with 12 bases between them. The CDR3 is 14 residues long. The CDR3 DNA reads TGTGCCAGCAGCTTGGGGACACTAGGTGAAAAACTGTTTTTT. This sequence encodes CASSLGTLGEKLFF.

This clone came up a few times. The chain has TRBV30 and TRBJ1-1, with TRBD1 matching 8 bases. Germline CDR1 GTSNPN, CDR2 SVGIG (reference sequence). Germline trimming cut 3 bases from V and 7 bases from J; bases unmatched to any gene: 13. CDR3 size: 15 residues. CDR3 DNA sequence: TGTGCCTGGAGCCCCCCCGACAGGGGAGGAAGTGAAGCTTTCTTT. It is translated as CAWSPPDRGGSEAFF.

The CDR3: CASSRDRLGSGNTIYF. DNA for the CDR3: TGCGCCAGCAGCCGGGACAGGCTGGGCTCTGGAAACACCATATATTTT. The V and J genes are TRBV5-1 and TRBJ1-3, with 8 bases that match TRBD1. The germline gives CDR1 SGHRS, CDR2 YFSETQ. The CDR3 totals 16 residues. The J segment lost 0 bases and the V segment lost 4 bases, leaving 6 bases of the junction unmatched.

CDR3 nucleotides: TGCAGCGCCGAGGGGGGGGCAGGGGCGACAGATACGCAGTATTTT. This codes for CSAEGGAGATDTQYF. The genes are TRBV29-1 and TRBJ2-3; D perhaps matches TRBD2 (7 bases). Germline V gene lookup returns CDR1 SQVTM and CDR2 ANQGSEA. CDR3 length: 15 amino acids. Trimming left V 7 bases short and J 3 bases short, with 20 bases between.

This clone was picked up a small number of times. This chain uses TRBV2 with TRBJ1-1; no clear D. This CDR3 contains 12 residues. V was pared by 6 bases and J by 3 bases, with 8 bases between. Germline lookup yields CDR1 SNHLY and CDR2 FYNNEI. CDR3 loop: CASRGGYTEAFF. Written as DNA, the CDR3 is TGTGCCAGCAGAGGAGGGTACACTGAAGCTTTCTTT.

The chain combines TRBV28 with TRBJ1-2; 9 nucleotides align to TRBD1. V trimming: 4 bases; J trimming: 6 bases; junction bases outside the gene matches: 3. In germline, CDR1 is MDHEN, CDR2 SYDVKM. The CDR3 runs to 13 residues. CDR3 bases: TGTGCCAGCAGTTCCCGGGACAGGGATGGCTACACCTTC. It encodes CASSSRDRDGYTF.

The genes are TRBV28 and TRBJ1-5, with 7 bases that match TRBD1. Germline V gives CDR1 MDHEN, CDR2 SYDVKM. Losses at the gene ends were 6 bases for V and 12 bases for J; bases not matched to a gene: 11. The CDR3 runs 13 residues. DNA for the CDR3: TGTGCCAGCAGGACCGACAGGGCAGGATTCCAGCATTTT. Its translation is CASRTDRAGFQHF.

This clone was detected once. The chain links TRBV7-6 to TRBJ2-2; weak D call: TRBD2 (6 bases). CDR1 SGHVS and CDR2 FNYEAQ come from the germline V gene. Between the trimmed V and J ends, which lost 0 bases and 4 bases, there was a span of 12 bases. CDR3 length: 16 residues. The CDR3 region is CASSLAGGKGTGELFF. Here the CDR3 DNA reads TGTGCCAGCAGCTTAGCGGGGGGAAAGGGCACCGGGGAGCTGTTTTTT.

In its sample, this clone was seen once. The chain joins TRBV5-6 to TRBJ2-7, with 11 positions matching TRBD2. Germline V gene data show CDR1 as SGHDT and CDR2 as YYEEEE. V lost 1 base and J lost 4; bases outside the gene matches: 4. The CDR3 spans 15 residues. The chain's CDR3 is CASSLLGLAEYEQYF. In DNA, the CDR3 is TGTGCCAGCAGCTTGCTGGGACTAGCGGAATACGAGCAGTACTTC. Using reference TRBV5-6 and TRBJ2-7 for the parts outside the CDR3, the full variable domain is DAGVTQSPTHLIKTRGQQVTLRCSPKSGHDTVSWYQQALGQGPQFIFQYYEEEERQRGNFPDRFSGHQFPNYSSELNVNALLLGDSALYLCASSLLGLAEYEQYFGPGTRLTVT.

This clone has only one observation. The chain's CDR3 is CASSLVIRQETQYF. The CDR3 bases are TGTGCCAGCAGCTTAGTTATCAGGCAAGAGACCCAGTACTTC. The chain couples TRBV7-2 to TRBJ2-5; D is undetermined. CDR1 and CDR2 from the germline V gene are SGHTA and FQGNSA. The CDR3 is made up of 14 amino acids. V shed 1 base and J shed 2 bases, with 8 bases lying between them.

The V call is TRBV6-6, the J call TRBJ1-1; D remains ambiguous. The CDR3 has 13 residues. Trimming stripped 4 bases from V and 2 bases from J, with 8 bases between. Germline CDR1 reads MNHNY; CDR2 reads SVGAGI (reference sequence). This CDR3 is CASSFQVNTEAFF. The CDR3 nucleotides are TGTGCCAGCAGTTTCCAGGTCAACACTGAAGCTTTCTTT.

This clone was picked up a small number of times. V and J are TRBV10-2 and TRBJ2-6; D gene uncertain. The CDR3 length is 16 residues. V dropped 4 bases and J dropped 0 bases, with 10 bases sitting between them. The germline V gene has CDR1 WSHSY and CDR2 SAAADI. CDR3 sequence (DNA): TGCGCCAGCAGTGGAGGAGTCCACTCTGGGGCCAACGTCCTGACTTTC. Amino acid sequence: CASSGGVHSGANVLTF.

V usage is TRBV6-5 and J usage is TRBJ2-1, with a weak D call TRBD1 (7 bases). V was clipped by 2 bases and J by 12 bases, with 8 bases between them. Germline CDR1 and CDR2: MNHEY and SVGAGI. The CDR3 spans 11 residues. The DNA of the CDR3 is TGTGCCAGCAGTTACCAGGGGGGGCAGTTCTTC. It codes for CASSYQGGQFF.

This chain links TRBV6-6 with TRBJ2-5; TRBD1 matches at 8 bases. CDR3 length: 13 amino acids. V was pared by 6 bases and J by 4 bases, with 4 bases of the junction left unmatched. Germline-derived CDR1 and CDR2 are MNHNY and SVGAGI (reference sequence). DNA of the CDR3: TGTGCCAGCAGGCCAGGGGGCCTAGAGACCCAGTACTTC. As protein: CASRPGGLETQYF.

This clone is a singleton in its sample. The genes are TRBV19 and TRBJ2-1; D may be TRBD2 (6 bases). The CDR3 is 15 residues long. Trimming stripped 5 bases from V and 8 bases from J, with 19 bases between. From germline, CDR1 is LNHDA and CDR2 SQIVND (reference sequence). The CDR3 reads CASSLTGLSSDEQFF. In nucleotides, the CDR3 is TGTGCCAGTAGTCTTACGGGACTCTCTTCGGATGAGCAGTTCTTC.

This clone was observed once. This rearrangement joins TRBV27 to TRBJ2-2, with 16 nucleotides matching TRBD2. Trimming cost V 3 bases and J 7 bases; bases outside gene matches: 2. CDR1 and CDR2 from the germline V gene are MNHEY and SMNVEV (reference sequence). This CDR3 comprises 16 residues. CDR3 DNA: TGTGCCAGCAGTTTGGGACTAGCGGGGGGGGGCGGGGAGCTGTTTTTT. Protein sequence: CASSLGLAGGGGELFF.